This TCR beta chain appears in the sequencing data of a study of Graves' ophthalmopathy and Graves' hyperthyroidism. General study findings and limits: Most expanded clonotypes in thyroid above 0.001 frequency also showed up in blood. Sensitivity reached 55% to 71% and specificity 72% to 80% when the model predicted ophthalmopathy progression.

Ineligible for inclusion were patients with other autoimmune diseases, uncontrolled infections, pregnancy or lactation. TCR beta CDR3 amplification used RNA transcripts. HTBI primers primed a first-round RT-PCR, and a second-round multiplex PCR followed. In TCRdb, the multiplex PCR reads were re-called with MiXCR into one record per CDR3 protein. The table includes 200,000 to 250,000 distinct CDR3 sequences, roughly 21% detected once. The V end was cut by 3 bases, the J end by 1 base, with 15 bases between. The CDR3 runs to 16 residues. Germline values: CDR1 LNHDA, CDR2 SQIVND (reference sequence). A remark on this clonotype: Its antigen is undetermined. This may arise from a read error, as a much more abundant clone is one base away.

This chain links TRBV19 with TRBJ2-5, with D possibly matching TRBD1 (7 bases). The sequence derives from a woman aged 45-59 years with Graves' ophthalmopathy. Sequencing was done on a sample of peripheral blood. The CDR3 coding sequence is TGTGCCAGTAGTATTGGAGGGGGCAGTATCCAAGAGACCCAGTACTTC. It translates to CASSIGGGSIQETQYF.